A selection of T cell receptor beta chains follows, all from one sample in a study of T cell responses to AZD1222 COVID-19 vaccine. Assay used: immunoSEQ multiplex PCR; TCRdb lists only in-frame clones, some missing. The profile shows about 180,000 clones, 90% to 95% of them singletons. This sample comprised peripheral blood, obtained 28 days after the second dose of the MenACWY control vaccine. The origin of the receptors is an adult who received the MenACWY meningococcal vaccine as a control. Both conserved end residues are part of each CDR3. Fields, in order: D gene, V gene, clone size, J gene, CDR3 DNA, CDR3 protein. A D gene is named only where the DNA matches it firmly. Where a row states a size, it is once, few, many or the class of an expanded clone; other rows omit it.

>-|TRBV4-3|-|TRBJ1-3
TGCGCCAGCAGCCCTTACTATTCGTCCACCATATATTTT
CASSPYYSSTIYF
>-|TRBV28|-|TRBJ1-1
TGTGCCAGCAGTATCCGTCCGAACACTGAAGCTTTCTTT
CASSIRPNTEAFF
>TRBD2|TRBV5-4|-|TRBJ2-5
TGTGCCAGCAGCTTGACTAGCGGGGTCCAAGAGACCCAGTACTTC
CASSLTSGVQETQYF
>-|TRBV18|-|TRBJ2-2
TGTGCCAGCTCCAACAAAGACGCGGGGGAGCTGTTTTTT
CASSNKDAGELFF
>-|TRBV11-1|-|TRBJ2-5
TGTGCCAGCAGCCAAGGGACCCAGTACTTC
CASSQGTQYF
>TRBD1|TRBV7-6|-|TRBJ2-7
TGTGCCAGCAGCATCGGGACAGGGAGTCTCTACGAGCAGTACTTC
CASSIGTGSLYEQYF
>-|TRBV4-1|-|TRBJ2-1
TGCGCCAGCAGCCGCCAGGAGTCAGGGGTGAGTGAGCAGTTCTTC
CASSRQESGVSEQFF
>TRBD1|TRBV10-3|-|TRBJ1-1
TGTGCCATCAGTTCGTCTGACAGGGTGAACACTGAAGCTTTCTTT
CAISSSDRVNTEAFF
>-|TRBV27|-|TRBJ2-7
TGTGCCAGCAGTTTATCTCCCAGGTACGAGCAGTACTTC
CASSLSPRYEQYF
>-|TRBV4-3|once|TRBJ1-5
TGCGCCAGTCGTTCCGGGGCCAATAGCAATCAGCCCCAGCATTTT
CASRSGANSNQPQHF
>-|TRBV10-2|-|TRBJ1-2
TGCGCCAGCAGTGAGTCGCGGGGTTGGGGCTACACCTTC
CASSESRGWGYTF
>TRBD1|TRBV6-6|-|TRBJ1-6
TGTGCCAGCAGTCGCCCTGGGGGACAGGTTGATAATTCACCCCTCCACTTT
CASSRPGGQVDNSPLHF
>TRBD1|TRBV4-3|-|TRBJ1-2
TGCGCCAGCAGCTCGGGACAGAATTATGGCTACACCTTC
CASSSGQNYGYTF
>-|TRBV5-5|-|TRBJ2-7
TGTGCCAGCAGCTCCGGGACACCTTACGAGCAGTACTTC
CASSSGTPYEQYF
>-|TRBV24-1|-|TRBJ2-5
TGTGCCACCAAAGGTTTAGGAGAGACCCAGTACTTC
CATKGLGETQYF
>-|TRBV29-1|-|TRBJ1-6
TGCAGCGTTGATACTTTTGAGGTGCCGGGGAATTCACCCCTCCACTTT
CSVDTFEVPGNSPLHF
>-|TRBV6-5|-|TRBJ1-4
TGTGCCAGCAGTTCCGGCGTAGCCTCAACTAATGAAAAACTGTTTTTT
CASSSGVASTNEKLFF
>TRBD1|TRBV27|-|TRBJ1-6
TGTGCCAGCAGTTCGGGACAGATTTATAATTCACCCCTCCACTTT
CASSSGQIYNSPLHF
>TRBD1|TRBV4-1|-|TRBJ1-5
TGCGCCAGCAGCCAAGATATGTCGGACAGGGGGCGAGGTCAGCCCCAGCATTTT
CASSQDMSDRGRGQPQHF
>-|TRBV9|-|TRBJ1-4
TGTGCCAGCAGCGTAGAGAGCCGTAATGAAAAACTGTTTTTT
CASSVESRNEKLFF
>TRBD2|TRBV6-4|once|TRBJ2-3
TGTGCCAGCAGTGTAAGCGGGGGGGCCGCAGATACGCAGTATTTT
CASSVSGGAADTQYF
>-|TRBV11-2|-|TRBJ1-3
TGTGCCAGCAGCTTATCCCGAGACACCATATATTTT
CASSLSRDTIYF
>-|TRBV20-1|-|TRBJ1-5
TGCAGTGCTAGTCGAAGGGGGTTAAATCAGCCCCAGCATTTT
CSASRRGLNQPQHF